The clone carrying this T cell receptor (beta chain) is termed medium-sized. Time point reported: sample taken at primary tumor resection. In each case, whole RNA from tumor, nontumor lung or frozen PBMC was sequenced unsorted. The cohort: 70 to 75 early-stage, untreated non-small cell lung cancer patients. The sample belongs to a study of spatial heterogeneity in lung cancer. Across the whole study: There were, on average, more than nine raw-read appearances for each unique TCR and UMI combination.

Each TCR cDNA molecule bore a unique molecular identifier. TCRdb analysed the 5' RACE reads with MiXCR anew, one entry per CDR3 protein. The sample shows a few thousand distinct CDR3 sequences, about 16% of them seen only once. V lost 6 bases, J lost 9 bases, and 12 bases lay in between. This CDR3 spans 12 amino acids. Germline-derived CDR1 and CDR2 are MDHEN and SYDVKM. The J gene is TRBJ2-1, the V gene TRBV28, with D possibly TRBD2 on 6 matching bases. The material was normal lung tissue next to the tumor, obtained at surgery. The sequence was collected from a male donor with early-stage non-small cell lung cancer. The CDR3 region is CASSRLVVEQFF. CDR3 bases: TGTGCCAGCAGCCGACTAGTTGTTGAGCAGTTCTTC.